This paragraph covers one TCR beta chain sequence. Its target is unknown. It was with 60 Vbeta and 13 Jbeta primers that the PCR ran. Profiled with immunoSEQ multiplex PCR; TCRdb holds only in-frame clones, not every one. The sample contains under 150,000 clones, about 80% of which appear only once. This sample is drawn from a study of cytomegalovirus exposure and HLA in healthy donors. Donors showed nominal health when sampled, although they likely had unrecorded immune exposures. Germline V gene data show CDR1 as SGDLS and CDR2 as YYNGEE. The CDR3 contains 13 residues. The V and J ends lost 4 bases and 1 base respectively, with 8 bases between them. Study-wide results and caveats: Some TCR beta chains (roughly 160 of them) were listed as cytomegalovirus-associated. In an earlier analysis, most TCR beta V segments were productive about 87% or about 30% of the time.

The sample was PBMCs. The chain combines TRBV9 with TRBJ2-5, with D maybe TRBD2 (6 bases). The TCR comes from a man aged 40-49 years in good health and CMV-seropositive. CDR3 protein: CASSSGVQETQYF. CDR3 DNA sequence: TGTGCCAGCAGCTCGGGAGTCCAAGAGACCCAGTACTTC.